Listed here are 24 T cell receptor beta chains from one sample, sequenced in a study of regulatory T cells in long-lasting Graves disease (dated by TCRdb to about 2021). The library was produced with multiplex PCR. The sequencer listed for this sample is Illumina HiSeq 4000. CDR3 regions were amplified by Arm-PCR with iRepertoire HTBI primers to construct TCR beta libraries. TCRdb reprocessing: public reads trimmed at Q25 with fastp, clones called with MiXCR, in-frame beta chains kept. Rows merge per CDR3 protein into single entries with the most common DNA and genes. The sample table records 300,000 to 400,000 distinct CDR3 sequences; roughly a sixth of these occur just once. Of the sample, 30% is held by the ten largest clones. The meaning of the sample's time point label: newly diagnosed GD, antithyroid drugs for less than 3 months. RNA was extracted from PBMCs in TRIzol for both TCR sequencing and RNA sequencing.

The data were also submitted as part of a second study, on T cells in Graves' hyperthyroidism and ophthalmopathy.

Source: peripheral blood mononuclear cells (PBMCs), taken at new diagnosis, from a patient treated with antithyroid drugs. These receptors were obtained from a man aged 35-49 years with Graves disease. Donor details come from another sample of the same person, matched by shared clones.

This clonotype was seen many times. DNA of the CDR3: TGTGCCAGCAGTCCACAGTATCCAACAGGTGCACCCCTCCACTTT. Protein product: CASSPQYPTGAPLHF. V gene TRBV27 combines with J gene TRBJ1-6, with TRBD1 as a possible D gene (5 bases). Trimming pared 5 bases from V and 11 bases from J, leaving 19 bases between. In germline, CDR1 is MNHEY, CDR2 SMNVEV (reference sequence). CDR3 length equals 15 residues.

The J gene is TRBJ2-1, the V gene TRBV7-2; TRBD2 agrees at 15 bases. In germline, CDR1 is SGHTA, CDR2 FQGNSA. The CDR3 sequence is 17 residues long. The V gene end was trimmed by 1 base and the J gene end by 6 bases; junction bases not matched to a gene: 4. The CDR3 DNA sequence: TGTGCCAGCAGCTTAGGACCGGGACTAGCGGGGGGCAATGAGCAGTTCTTC. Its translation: CASSLGPGLAGGNEQFF. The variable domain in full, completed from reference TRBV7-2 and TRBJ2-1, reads GAGVSQSPSNKVTEKGKDVELRCDPISGHTALYWYRQSLGQGLEFLIYFQGNSAPDKSGLPSDRFSAERTGGSVSTLTIQRTQQEDSAVYLCASSLGPGLAGGNEQFFGPGTRLTVL.

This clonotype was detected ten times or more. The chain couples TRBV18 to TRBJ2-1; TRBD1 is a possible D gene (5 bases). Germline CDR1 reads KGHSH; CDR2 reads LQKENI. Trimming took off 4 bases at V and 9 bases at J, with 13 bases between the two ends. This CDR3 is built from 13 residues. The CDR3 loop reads CASSLTWGGEQFF. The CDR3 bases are TGTGCCAGCTCACTGACTTGGGGCGGTGAGCAGTTCTTC. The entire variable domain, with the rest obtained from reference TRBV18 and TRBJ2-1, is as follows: NAGVMQNPRHLVRRRGQEARLRCSPMKGHSHVYWYRQLPEEGLKFMVYLQKENIIDESGMPKERFSAEFPKEGPSILRIQQVVRGDSAAYFCASSLTWGGEQFFGPGTRLTVL.

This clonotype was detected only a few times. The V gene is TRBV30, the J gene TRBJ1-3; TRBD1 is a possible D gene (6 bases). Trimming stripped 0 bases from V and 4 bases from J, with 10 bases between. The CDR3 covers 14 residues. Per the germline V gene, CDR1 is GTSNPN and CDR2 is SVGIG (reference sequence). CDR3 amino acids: CAWSVRGFGNTIYF. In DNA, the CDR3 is TGTGCCTGGAGTGTAAGGGGGTTCGGAAACACCATATATTTT.

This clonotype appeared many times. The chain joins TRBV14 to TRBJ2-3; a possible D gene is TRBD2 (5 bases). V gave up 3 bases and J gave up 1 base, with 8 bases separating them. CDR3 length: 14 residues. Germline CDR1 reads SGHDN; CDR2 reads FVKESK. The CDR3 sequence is CASSHVGGTDTQYF. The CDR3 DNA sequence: TGTGCCAGCAGCCACGTCGGGGGCACAGATACGCAGTATTTT.

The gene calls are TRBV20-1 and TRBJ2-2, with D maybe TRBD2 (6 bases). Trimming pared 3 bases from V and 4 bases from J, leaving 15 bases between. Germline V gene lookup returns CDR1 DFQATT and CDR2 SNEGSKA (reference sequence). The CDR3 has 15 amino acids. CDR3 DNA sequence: TGCAGTGCTAGCCTCCCGGGGGATTTCACCGGGGAGCTGTTTTTT. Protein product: CSASLPGDFTGELFF.

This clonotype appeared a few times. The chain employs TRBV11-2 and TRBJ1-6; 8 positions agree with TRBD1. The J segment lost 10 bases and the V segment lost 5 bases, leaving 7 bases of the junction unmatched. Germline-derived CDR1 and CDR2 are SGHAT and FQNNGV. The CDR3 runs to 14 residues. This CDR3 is CASSLTGAGSPLHF. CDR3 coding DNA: TGTGCCAGCAGCCTGACAGGGGCTGGATCACCCCTCCACTTT.

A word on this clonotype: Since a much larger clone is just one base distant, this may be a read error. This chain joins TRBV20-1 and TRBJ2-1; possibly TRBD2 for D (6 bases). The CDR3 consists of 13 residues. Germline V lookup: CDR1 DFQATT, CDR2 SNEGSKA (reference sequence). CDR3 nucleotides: TGCAGTGCGGCGGGGAACCGATACAATGAGCATTTCTTC. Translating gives CSAAGNRYNEHFF.

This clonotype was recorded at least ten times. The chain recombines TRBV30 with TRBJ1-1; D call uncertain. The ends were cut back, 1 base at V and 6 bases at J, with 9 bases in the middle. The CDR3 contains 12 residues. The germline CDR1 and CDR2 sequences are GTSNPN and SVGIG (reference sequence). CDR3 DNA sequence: TGTGCCTGGAGTGGACAATTTGCTGAAGCTTTCTTT. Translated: CAWSGQFAEAFF.

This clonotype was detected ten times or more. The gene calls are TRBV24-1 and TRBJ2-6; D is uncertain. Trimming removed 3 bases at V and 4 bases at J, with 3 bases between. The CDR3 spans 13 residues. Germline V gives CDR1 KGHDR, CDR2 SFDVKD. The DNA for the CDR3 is TGTGCCACCAGTGATGCCGGGGCCAACGTCCTGACTTTC. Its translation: CATSDAGANVLTF.

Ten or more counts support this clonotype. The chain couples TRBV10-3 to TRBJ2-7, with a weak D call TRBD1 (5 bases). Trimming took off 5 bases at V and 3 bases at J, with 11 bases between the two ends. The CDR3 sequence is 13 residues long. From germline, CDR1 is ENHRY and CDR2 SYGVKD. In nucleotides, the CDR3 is TGTGCCATCAGTAAGACAGAGAACTACGAGCAGTACTTC. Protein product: CAISKTENYEQYF.

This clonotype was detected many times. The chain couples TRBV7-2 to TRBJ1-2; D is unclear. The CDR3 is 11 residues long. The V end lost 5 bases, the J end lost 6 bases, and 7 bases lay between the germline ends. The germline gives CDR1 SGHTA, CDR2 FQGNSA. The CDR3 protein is CASSPYNGYTF. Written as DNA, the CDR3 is TGTGCCAGCAGCCCCTATAATGGCTACACCTTC.

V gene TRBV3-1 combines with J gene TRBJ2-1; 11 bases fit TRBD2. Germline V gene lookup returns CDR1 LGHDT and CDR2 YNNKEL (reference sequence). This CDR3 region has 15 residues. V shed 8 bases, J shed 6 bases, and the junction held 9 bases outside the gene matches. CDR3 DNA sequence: TGTGCCAGCGTCCCAACTAGCGGGGGTTTCAATGAGCAGTTCTTC. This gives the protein CASVPTSGGFNEQFF.

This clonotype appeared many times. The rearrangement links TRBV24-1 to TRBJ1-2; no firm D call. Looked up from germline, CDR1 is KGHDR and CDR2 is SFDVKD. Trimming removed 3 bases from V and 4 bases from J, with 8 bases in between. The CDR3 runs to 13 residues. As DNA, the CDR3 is TGTGCCACCAGTGATGGGCAGCGCTATGGCTACACCTTC. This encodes CATSDGQRYGYTF.

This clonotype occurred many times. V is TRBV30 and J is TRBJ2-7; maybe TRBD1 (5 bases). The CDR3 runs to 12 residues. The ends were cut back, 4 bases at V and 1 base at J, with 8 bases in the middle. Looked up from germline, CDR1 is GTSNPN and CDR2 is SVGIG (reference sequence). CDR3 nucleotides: TGTGCCTGGACCAGGGATTCCTACGAGCAGTACTTC. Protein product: CAWTRDSYEQYF. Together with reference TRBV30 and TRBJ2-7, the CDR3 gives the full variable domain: SQTIHQWPATLVQPVGSPLSLECTVEGTSNPNLYWYRQAAGRGLQLLFYSVGIGQISSEVPQNLSASRPQDRQFILSSKKLLLSDSGFYLCAWTRDSYEQYFGPGTRLTVT.

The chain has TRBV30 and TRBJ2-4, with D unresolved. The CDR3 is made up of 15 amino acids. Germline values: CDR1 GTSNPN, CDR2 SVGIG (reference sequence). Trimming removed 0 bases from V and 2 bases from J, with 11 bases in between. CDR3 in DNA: TGTGCCTGGAGTGTTGGCAGCTTCACCAAAAACATTCAGTACTTC. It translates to CAWSVGSFTKNIQYF.

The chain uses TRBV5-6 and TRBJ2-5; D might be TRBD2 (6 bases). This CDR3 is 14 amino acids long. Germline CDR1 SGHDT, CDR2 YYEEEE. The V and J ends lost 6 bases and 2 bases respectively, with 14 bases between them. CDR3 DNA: TGTGCCAGCACCGTGGCGGGGCTTCAAGAGACCCAGTACTTC. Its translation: CASTVAGLQETQYF.

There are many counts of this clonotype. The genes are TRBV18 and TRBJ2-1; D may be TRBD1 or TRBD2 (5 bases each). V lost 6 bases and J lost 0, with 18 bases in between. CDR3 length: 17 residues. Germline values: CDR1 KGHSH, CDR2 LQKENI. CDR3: CASSFTRGDHSYNEQFF. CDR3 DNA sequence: TGTGCCAGCTCCTTCACGAGGGGCGATCACTCCTACAATGAGCAGTTCTTC.

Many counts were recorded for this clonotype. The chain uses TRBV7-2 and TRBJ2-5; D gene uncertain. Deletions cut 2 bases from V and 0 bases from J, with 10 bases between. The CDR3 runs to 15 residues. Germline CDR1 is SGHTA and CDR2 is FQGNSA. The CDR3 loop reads CASSLIGFDQETQYF. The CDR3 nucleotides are TGTGCCAGCAGCTTAATTGGTTTCGACCAAGAGACCCAGTACTTC.

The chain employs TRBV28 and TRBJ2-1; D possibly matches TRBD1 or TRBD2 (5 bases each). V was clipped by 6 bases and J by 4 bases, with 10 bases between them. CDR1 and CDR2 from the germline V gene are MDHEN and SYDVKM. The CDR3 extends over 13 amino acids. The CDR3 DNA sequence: TGTGCCAGCAGACGGGACCTTTACAATGAGCAGTTCTTC. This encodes CASRRDLYNEQFF.

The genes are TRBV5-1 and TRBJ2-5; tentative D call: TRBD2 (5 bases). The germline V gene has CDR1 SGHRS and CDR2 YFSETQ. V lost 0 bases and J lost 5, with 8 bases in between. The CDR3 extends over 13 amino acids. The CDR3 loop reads CASSLEWRETQYF. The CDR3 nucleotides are TGCGCCAGCAGCTTGGAGTGGAGGGAGACCCAGTACTTC.

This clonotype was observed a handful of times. The CDR3 loop is CASSQGYYRAHNEQFF. CDR3 nucleotide sequence: TGCGCCAGCAGCCAAGGATACTACAGGGCGCACAATGAGCAGTTCTTC. V usage is TRBV4-3 and J usage is TRBJ2-1; a possible D gene is TRBD1 (6 bases). V shed 1 base and J shed 5 bases, with 15 bases lying between them. This CDR3 region has 16 residues. Germline assignment: CDR1 LGHNA and CDR2 YSLEER.

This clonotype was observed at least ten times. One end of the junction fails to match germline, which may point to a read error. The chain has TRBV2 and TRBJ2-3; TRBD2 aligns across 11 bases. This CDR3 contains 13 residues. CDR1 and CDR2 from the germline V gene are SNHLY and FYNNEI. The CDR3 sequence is CASSELAGGRLHF. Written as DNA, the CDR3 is TGTGCCAGCAGTGAACTAGCGGGGGGCCGCCTTCATTTT.

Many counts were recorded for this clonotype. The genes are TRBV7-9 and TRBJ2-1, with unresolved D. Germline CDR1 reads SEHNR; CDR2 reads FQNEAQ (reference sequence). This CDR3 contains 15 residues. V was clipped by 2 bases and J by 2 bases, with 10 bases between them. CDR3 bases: TGTGCCAGCAGCTTAAACGATTTAGCCTACAATGAGCAGTTCTTC. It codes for CASSLNDLAYNEQFF.